The 27 T cell receptor beta chains below were found in one sample sequenced in a study of CD8+ T cells in alopecia areata. Reverse transcribed after extraction, RNA yielded cDNA as the sequencing template. Profiled with immunoSEQ multiplex PCR; TCRdb holds only in-frame clones, not every one. The repertoire holds 130,000 to 150,000 clones, approximately 45% seen once, with approximately 6.6% in the top ten. The sample was CD4+ T cells sorted from blood. The origin of the receptors is a human donor with alopecia areata.

This clone was picked up a small number of times. The V call is TRBV6-5, the J call TRBJ2-4; D tentatively fits TRBD1 or TRBD2 (6 bases each). The CDR3 is 15 amino acids. The V and J ends lost 8 bases and 3 bases respectively, with 17 bases between them. Germline V CDR1 and CDR2: MNHEY, SVGAGI. CDR3 bases: TGTGCCAGCCAGGAGGGGGACCTGAACAAAAACATTCAGTACTTC. Amino acid sequence: CASQEGDLNKNIQYF.

V usage is TRBV27 and J usage is TRBJ1-1, with a tentative D call TRBD1 (6 bases). V dropped 5 bases and J dropped 7 bases, with 11 bases sitting between them. The CDR3 is made up of 12 amino acids. Germline V gene lookup returns CDR1 MNHEY and CDR2 SMNVEV (reference sequence). As DNA, the CDR3 is TGTGCCAGCAGTCCAACAGGGTTTGAAGCTTTCTTT. It codes for CASSPTGFEAFF.

This clone was seen just once. The chain uses TRBV30 and TRBJ2-7, with D possibly being TRBD1 (5 bases). Trimming stripped 4 bases from V and 4 bases from J, with 8 bases between. The germline CDR1 and CDR2 sequences are GTSNPN and SVGIG (reference sequence). This CDR3 contains 11 residues. The CDR3 nucleotides are TGTGCCTGGAAACAGGATTACGAGCAGTACTTC. It encodes CAWKQDYEQYF.

The rearrangement joins TRBV13 to TRBJ1-2, with D tentatively TRBD1 (6 bases). The CDR3 is 18 residues long. Looked up from germline, CDR1 is PRHDT and CDR2 is FYEKMQ (reference sequence). With 4 bases removed from V and 2 bases from J, the gap between germline ends came to 23 bases. The CDR3 loop is CASSSVTGLLRANYGYTF. CDR3 nucleotides: TGTGCCAGCAGCTCGGTCACAGGGCTCCTACGAGCAAACTATGGCTACACCTTC.

This chain connects TRBV29-1 to TRBJ2-1, with D tentatively TRBD2 (5 bases). The CDR3 has 13 amino acids. Germline CDR1 SQVTM, CDR2 ANQGSEA. V was pared by 7 bases and J by 7 bases, with 17 bases between. The chain's CDR3 is CSEKDQRDNEQFF. CDR3 DNA sequence: TGCAGCGAGAAGGACCAGAGGGATAATGAGCAGTTCTTC.

V usage is TRBV9 and J usage is TRBJ2-3; TRBD2 matches at 12 bases. CDR3 size: 15 residues. Germline-derived CDR1 and CDR2 are SGDLS and YYNGEE. The J segment lost 5 bases and the V segment lost 3 bases, leaving 4 bases of the junction unmatched. CDR3 region: CASSALAGGGDTQYF. As DNA, the CDR3 is TGTGCCAGCAGCGCACTAGCGGGAGGAGGAGATACGCAGTATTTT.

V is TRBV7-3 and J is TRBJ2-5; 8 bases fit TRBD2. Losses at the gene ends were 5 bases for V and 5 bases for J; bases not matched to a gene: 7. CDR1 and CDR2 (germline): SGHTA, FQGTGA. This CDR3 is built from 14 residues. CDR3 amino acids: CASSKGSGSETQYF. Here the CDR3 DNA reads TGTGCCAGCAGCAAAGGAAGCGGGAGTGAGACCCAGTACTTC.

This rearrangement joins TRBV11-2 to TRBJ2-5, with TRBD1 as a possible D gene (5 bases). This CDR3 region has 13 residues. Trimming left V 5 bases short and J 5 bases short, with 12 bases between. The germline CDR1 and CDR2 sequences are SGHAT and FQNNGV. CDR3 sequence reads: CASSKGSGETQYF. CDR3 coding DNA: TGTGCCAGCAGCAAGGGGTCAGGGGAGACCCAGTACTTC.

The chain joins TRBV5-1 to TRBJ2-5; no firm D call. This CDR3 contains 12 residues. Germline V gene sequence: CDR1 SGHRS, CDR2 YFSETQ. The V end lost 4 bases, the J end lost 1 base, and 5 bases lay between the germline ends. DNA of the CDR3: TGCGCCAGCAGCGAGGTCCAAGAGACCCAGTACTTC. Encoded protein: CASSEVQETQYF.

DNA for the CDR3: TGTGCCAGCAGCTTAGCGGGCGGTAGAGCTACAGATACGCAGTATTTT. This codes for CASSLAGGRATDTQYF. The rearrangement joins TRBV7-9 to TRBJ2-3; D is unclear. V was clipped by 0 bases and J by 3 bases, with 13 bases between them. This CDR3 contains 16 residues. The germline CDR1 and CDR2 sequences are SEHNR and FQNEAQ (reference sequence).

The chain is built from TRBV4-1 and TRBJ2-7; no definite D call. V shed 0 bases and J shed 4 bases, with 7 bases lying between them. Germline V gene lookup returns CDR1 MGHRA and CDR2 YSYEKL. The CDR3 is made up of 13 amino acids. The chain's CDR3 is CASSQDVGYEQYF. For the CDR3, the DNA is TGCGCCAGCAGCCAAGATGTGGGTTACGAGCAGTACTTC.

This chain uses TRBV6-5 with TRBJ1-1; D ambiguous. V was trimmed by 7 bases and J by 1 base, leaving 13 bases between them. Germline loops: CDR1 MNHEY, CDR2 SVGAGI. The CDR3 totals 14 residues. The CDR3 nucleotides read TGTGCCAGCACTAAGGGATGGGCGAACACTGAAGCTTTCTTT. This gives the protein CASTKGWANTEAFF.

The chain carries TRBV9 and TRBJ2-2; TRBD1 aligns across 10 bases. The V segment lost 0 bases and the J segment 7 bases; nucleotides outside the gene matches: 3. From germline, CDR1 is SGDLS and CDR2 YYNGEE. The length of the CDR3 is 15 residues. The CDR3 DNA is TGTGCCAGCAGCGTAGCGGACAGGGGGATCGGGGAGCTGTTTTTT. Its protein product is CASSVADRGIGELFF.

The chain couples TRBV7-2 to TRBJ2-5; D possibly uses TRBD1 or TRBD2 (5 bases each). The CDR3 is 16 amino acids. V lost 5 bases, J lost 2 bases, and 18 bases lay in between. Germline V CDR1 and CDR2: SGHTA, FQGNSA. This CDR3 is CASSPRAGGKQETQYF. The CDR3 nucleotides read TGTGCCAGCAGCCCCCGTGCTGGGGGAAAGCAAGAGACCCAGTACTTC.

CDR3: CASRNQLDTEAFF. CDR3 coding DNA: TGTGCCAGCAGAAACCAGTTGGACACTGAAGCTTTCTTT. The genes are TRBV7-3 and TRBJ1-1; no clear D. The CDR3 is 13 residues long. CDR1 is SGHTA, CDR2 FQGTGA, per germline. V dropped 6 bases and J dropped 3 bases, with 11 bases sitting between them.

The V and J genes are TRBV11-2 and TRBJ2-1; 11 bases line up with TRBD2. Trimming at V came to 5 bases and at J to 9 bases, leaving 9 bases not matched to a gene. The CDR3 runs 15 residues. Germline values: CDR1 SGHAT, CDR2 FQNNGV. The CDR3: CASSRLAGRQGEQFF. CDR3 nucleotide sequence: TGTGCCAGCAGCCGACTAGCGGGGAGGCAGGGTGAGCAGTTCTTC.

The chain employs TRBV5-4 and TRBJ2-7; possible D gene TRBD2, 5 bases. Germline CDR1 and CDR2: SGHNT and YYREEE (reference sequence). V lost 4 bases and J lost 7, with 12 bases in between. The CDR3 totals 12 residues. Written as DNA, the CDR3 is TGTGCCAGCAGCCTTACATCGGGGGAGCAGTACTTC. Its protein product is CASSLTSGEQYF.

The chain couples TRBV29-1 to TRBJ1-1, with D maybe TRBD1 (5 bases). Trimming removed 6 bases from V and 0 bases from J, with 11 bases in between. This CDR3 contains 13 residues. In germline, CDR1 is SQVTM, CDR2 ANQGSEA. The CDR3 is CSVQGRVNTEAFF. CDR3 nucleotides: TGCAGCGTCCAGGGCAGGGTGAACACTGAAGCTTTCTTT. The complete variable domain, with remaining parts taken from reference TRBV29-1 and TRBJ1-1, reads SAVISQKPSRDICQRGTSLTIQCQVDSQVTMMFWYRQQPGQSLTLIATANQGSEATYESGFVIDKFPISRPNLTFSTLTVSNMSPEDSSIYLCSVQGRVNTEAFFGQGTRLTVV.

This clone was detected once. The chain carries TRBV4-1 and TRBJ2-1; TRBD2 matches at 16 bases. This CDR3 has 19 amino acids. From germline, CDR1 is MGHRA and CDR2 YSYEKL. J was trimmed by 4 bases and V by 0 bases; bases with no gene match: 6. The CDR3 region has the DNA TGCGCCAGCAGCCAAGACCCTGGGACTAGCGGGAGGGGATACAATGAGCAGTTCTTC. It yields the protein CASSQDPGTSGRGYNEQFF.

This clone was found a few times. The gene calls are TRBV5-1 and TRBJ2-1, with TRBD2 as a possible D gene (7 bases). Trimming pared 0 bases from V and 5 bases from J, leaving 15 bases between. Per germline, CDR1 SGHRS and CDR2 YFSETQ. The CDR3 runs 16 residues. Here the CDR3 reads CASSLAGGTLHNEQFF. CDR3 nucleotides: TGCGCCAGCAGCTTGGCCGGGGGGACACTACACAATGAGCAGTTCTTC. Drawing the rest from reference TRBV5-1 and TRBJ2-1, the complete variable domain is KAGVTQTPRYLIKTRGQQVTLSCSPISGHRSVSWYQQTPGQGLQFLFEYFSETQRNKGNFPGRFSGRQFSNSRSEMNVSTLELGDSALYLCASSLAGGTLHNEQFFGPGTRLTVL.

This clone was recorded a few times. The rearrangement uses TRBV4-1 and TRBJ1-1; D remains unclear. Germline V CDR1 and CDR2: MGHRA, YSYEKL. Trimming left V 3 bases short and J 1 base short, with 12 bases between. The CDR3 runs 15 residues. The CDR3 nucleotides read TGCGCCAGCAGCCAGACAAGGGCCGGGAACACTGAAGCTTTCTTT. Translation gives CASSQTRAGNTEAFF.

This chain connects TRBV28 to TRBJ2-3; 9 nucleotides agree with TRBD2. Looked up from germline, CDR1 is MDHEN and CDR2 is SYDVKM. Trimming at V came to 2 bases and at J to 5 bases, leaving 8 bases not matched to a gene. CDR3 size: 16 residues. The CDR3 spells CASSLALAGVVDTQYF. The CDR3 DNA reads as TGTGCCAGCAGTTTAGCCTTAGCGGGAGTAGTAGATACGCAGTATTTT.

This clone was recorded only once. The rearrangement joins TRBV23-1 to TRBJ2-7; unclear D gene. TRBV23-1 is designated an ORF whose function remains uncertain. Trimming removed 7 bases at V and 5 bases at J, with 6 bases between. This CDR3 is 10 amino acids long. The CDR3 is CASNLHEQYF. The CDR3 nucleotides read TGCGCCAGCAACCTCCACGAGCAGTACTTC.

This clone was detected a few times. The rearrangement joins TRBV28 to TRBJ2-5, with TRBD1 matching over 7 bases. The CDR3 runs to 16 residues. V lost 6 bases to trimming and J lost 2 bases; unmatched junction nucleotides: 12. Germline CDR1 is MDHEN and CDR2 is SYDVKM. The CDR3 nucleotides read TGTGCCAGCAGCTCTAACAGGGGATTTAGTCAAGAGACCCAGTACTTC. The encoded protein is CASSSNRGFSQETQYF.

The chain links TRBV29-1 to TRBJ1-5, with D possibly matching TRBD1 (6 bases). Trimming pared 4 bases from V and 5 bases from J, leaving 15 bases between. This CDR3 has 14 residues. Germline V gene data show CDR1 as SQVTM and CDR2 as ANQGSEA. The CDR3 bases are TGCAGCGTTGCGGAAGGGGGTCTTTATCAGCCCCAGCATTTT. Its protein product is CSVAEGGLYQPQHF.

This clone was detected a few times. The V call is TRBV5-1, the J call TRBJ2-3; no firm D call. There are 15 residues in the CDR3. V was pared by 0 bases and J by 2 bases, with 10 bases between. The germline V gene encodes CDR1 SGHRS and CDR2 YFSETQ. CDR3 residues: CASSLDGRPTDTQYF. DNA of the CDR3: TGCGCCAGCAGCTTGGATGGCAGGCCCACAGATACGCAGTATTTT.

This clone was observed a few times. The J gene is TRBJ2-7, the V gene TRBV18, with D perhaps matching TRBD1 (6 bases). V dropped 4 bases and J dropped 3 bases, with 16 bases sitting between them. Germline V CDR1 and CDR2: KGHSH, LQKENI. CDR3 length: 15 residues. The CDR3 sequence is CASSLESGTLYEQYF. As DNA, the CDR3 is TGTGCCAGCTCACTAGAATCCGGGACACTCTACGAGCAGTACTTC.